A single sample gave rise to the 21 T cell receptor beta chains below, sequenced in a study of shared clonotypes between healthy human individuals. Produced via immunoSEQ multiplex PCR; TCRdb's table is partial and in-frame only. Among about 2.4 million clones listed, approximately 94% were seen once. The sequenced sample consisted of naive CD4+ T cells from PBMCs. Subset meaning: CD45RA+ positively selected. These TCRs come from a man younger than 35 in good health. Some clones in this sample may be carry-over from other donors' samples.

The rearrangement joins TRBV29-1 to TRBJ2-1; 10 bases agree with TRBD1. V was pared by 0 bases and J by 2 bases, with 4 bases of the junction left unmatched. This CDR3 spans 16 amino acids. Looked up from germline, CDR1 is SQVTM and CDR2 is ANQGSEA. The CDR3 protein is CSVEEGTGATYNEQFF. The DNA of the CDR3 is TGCAGCGTTGAAGAAGGGACAGGGGCCACCTACAATGAGCAGTTCTTC.

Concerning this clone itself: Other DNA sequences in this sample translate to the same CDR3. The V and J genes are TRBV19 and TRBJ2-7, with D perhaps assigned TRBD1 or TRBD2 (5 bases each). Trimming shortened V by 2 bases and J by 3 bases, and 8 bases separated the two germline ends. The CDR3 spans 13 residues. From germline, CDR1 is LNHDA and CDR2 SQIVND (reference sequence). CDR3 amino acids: CASSIKGSYEQYF. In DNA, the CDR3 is TGTGCCAGTAGTATAAAGGGGAGCTACGAGCAGTACTTC.

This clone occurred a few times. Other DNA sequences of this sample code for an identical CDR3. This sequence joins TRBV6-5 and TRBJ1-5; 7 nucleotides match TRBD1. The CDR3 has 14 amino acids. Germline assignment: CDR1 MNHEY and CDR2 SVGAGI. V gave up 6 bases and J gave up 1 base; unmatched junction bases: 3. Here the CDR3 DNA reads TGTGCCAGCAGGCCAGGGGGAAGCAATCAGCCCCAGCATTTT. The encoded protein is CASRPGGSNQPQHF.

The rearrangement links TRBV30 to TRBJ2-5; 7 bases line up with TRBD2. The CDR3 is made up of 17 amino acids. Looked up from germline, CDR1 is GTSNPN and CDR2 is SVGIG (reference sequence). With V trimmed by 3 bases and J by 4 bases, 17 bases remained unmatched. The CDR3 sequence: CAWRPPGGGEFGETQYF. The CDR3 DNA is TGTGCCTGGAGGCCCCCTGGGGGAGGGGAGTTTGGAGAGACCCAGTACTTC.

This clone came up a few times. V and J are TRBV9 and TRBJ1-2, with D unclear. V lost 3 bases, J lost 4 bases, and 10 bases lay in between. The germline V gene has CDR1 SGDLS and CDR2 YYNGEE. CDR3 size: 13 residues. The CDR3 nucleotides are TGTGCCAGCAGCGGAAGCGGGAGCTATGGCTACACCTTC. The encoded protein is CASSGSGSYGYTF.

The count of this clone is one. CDR3 sequence (DNA): TGTGCCAGCAGCTTACTCGGGAATGCTGCCCACGAGCAGTACTTC. This codes for CASSLLGNAAHEQYF. This rearrangement joins TRBV9 to TRBJ2-7; maybe TRBD2 (5 bases). V shed 4 bases and J shed 5 bases, with 19 bases lying between them. Germline V lookup: CDR1 SGDLS, CDR2 YYNGEE. The CDR3 is 15 amino acids. Full variable domain (remainder filled in from reference TRBV9 and TRBJ2-7): DSGVTQTPKHLITATGQRVTLRCSPRSGDLSVYWYQQSLDQGLQFLIQYYNGEERAKGNILERFSAQQFPDLHSELNLSSLELGDSALYFCASSLLGNAAHEQYFGPGTRLTVT.

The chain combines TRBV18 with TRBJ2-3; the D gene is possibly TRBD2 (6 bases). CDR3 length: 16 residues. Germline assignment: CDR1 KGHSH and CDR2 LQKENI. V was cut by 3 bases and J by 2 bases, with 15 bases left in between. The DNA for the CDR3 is TGTGCCAGCTCACCGAGTGGGACTTCTAACACAGATACGCAGTATTTT. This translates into CASSPSGTSNTDTQYF.

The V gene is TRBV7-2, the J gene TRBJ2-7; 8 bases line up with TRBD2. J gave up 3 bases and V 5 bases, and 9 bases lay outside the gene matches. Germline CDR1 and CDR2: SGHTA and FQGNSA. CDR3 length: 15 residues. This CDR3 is CASSPGGGAYYEQYF. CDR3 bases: TGTGCCAGCAGCCCGGGAGGGGGGGCATACTACGAGCAGTACTTC. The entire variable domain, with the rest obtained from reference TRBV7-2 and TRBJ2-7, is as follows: GAGVSQSPSNKVTEKGKDVELRCDPISGHTALYWYRQSLGQGLEFLIYFQGNSAPDKSGLPSDRFSAERTGGSVSTLTIQRTQQEDSAVYLCASSPGGGAYYEQYFGPGTRLTVT.

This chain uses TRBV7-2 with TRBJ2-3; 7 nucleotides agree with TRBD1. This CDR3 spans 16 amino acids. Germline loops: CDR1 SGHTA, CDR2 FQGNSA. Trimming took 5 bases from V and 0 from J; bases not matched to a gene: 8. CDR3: CASSPPGTASTDTQYF. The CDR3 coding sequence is TGTGCCAGCAGCCCCCCCGGGACAGCGAGCACAGATACGCAGTATTTT.

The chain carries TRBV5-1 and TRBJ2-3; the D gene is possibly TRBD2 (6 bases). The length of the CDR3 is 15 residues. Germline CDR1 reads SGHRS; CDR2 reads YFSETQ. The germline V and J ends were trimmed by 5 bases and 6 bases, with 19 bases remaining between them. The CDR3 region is CASSNDLGSGDTQYF. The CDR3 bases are TGCGCCAGCAGTAACGACCTCGGTAGCGGCGATACGCAGTATTTT.

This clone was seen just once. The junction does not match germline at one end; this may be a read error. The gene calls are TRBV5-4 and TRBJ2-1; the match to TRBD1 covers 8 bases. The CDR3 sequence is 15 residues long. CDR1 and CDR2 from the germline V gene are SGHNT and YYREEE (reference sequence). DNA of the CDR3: TGTGCCAGCGGCTTCCGGGGACAGGAGACGAATGAGCAGTTCTTC. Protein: CASGFRGQETNEQFF.

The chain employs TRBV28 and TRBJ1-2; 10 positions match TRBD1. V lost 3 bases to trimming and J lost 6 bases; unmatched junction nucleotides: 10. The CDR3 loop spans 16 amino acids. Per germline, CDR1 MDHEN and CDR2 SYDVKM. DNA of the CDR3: TGTGCCAGCAGTTTCCCCGGGACAGGGGAATACCATGGCTACACCTTC. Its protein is CASSFPGTGEYHGYTF.

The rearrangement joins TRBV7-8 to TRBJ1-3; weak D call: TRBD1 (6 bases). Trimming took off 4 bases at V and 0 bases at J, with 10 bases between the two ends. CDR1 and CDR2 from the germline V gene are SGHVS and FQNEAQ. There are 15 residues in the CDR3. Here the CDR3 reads CASSYRDTSGNTIYF. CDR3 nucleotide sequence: TGTGCCAGCAGCTACCGGGACACCTCTGGAAACACCATATATTTT. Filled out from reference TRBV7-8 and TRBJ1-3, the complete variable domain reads GAGVSQSPRYKVAKRGQDVALRCDPISGHVSLFWYQQALGQGPEFLTYFQNEAQLDKSGLPSDRFFAERPEGSVSTLKIQRTQQEDSAVYLCASSYRDTSGNTIYFGEGSWLTVV.

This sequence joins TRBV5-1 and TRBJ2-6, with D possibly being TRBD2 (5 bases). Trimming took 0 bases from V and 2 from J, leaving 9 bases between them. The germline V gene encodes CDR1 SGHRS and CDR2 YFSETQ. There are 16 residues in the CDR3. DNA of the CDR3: TGCGCCAGCAGCTTGGTATACGGGGCTGGGGCCAACGTCCTGACTTTC. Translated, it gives CASSLVYGAGANVLTF.

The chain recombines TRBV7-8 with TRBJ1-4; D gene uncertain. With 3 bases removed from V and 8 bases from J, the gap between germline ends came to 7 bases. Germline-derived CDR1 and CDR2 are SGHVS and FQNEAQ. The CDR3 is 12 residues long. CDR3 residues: CASSFSREKLFF. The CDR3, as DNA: TGTGCCAGCAGCTTTTCTAGAGAAAAACTGTTTTTT.

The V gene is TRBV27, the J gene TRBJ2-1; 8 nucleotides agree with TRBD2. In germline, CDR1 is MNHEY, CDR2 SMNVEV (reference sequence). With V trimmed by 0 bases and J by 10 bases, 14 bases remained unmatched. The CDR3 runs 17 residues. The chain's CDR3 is CASSLSQTSVSLGEQFF. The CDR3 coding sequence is TGTGCCAGCAGTTTATCGCAGACTAGCGTGTCCCTAGGCGAGCAGTTCTTC.

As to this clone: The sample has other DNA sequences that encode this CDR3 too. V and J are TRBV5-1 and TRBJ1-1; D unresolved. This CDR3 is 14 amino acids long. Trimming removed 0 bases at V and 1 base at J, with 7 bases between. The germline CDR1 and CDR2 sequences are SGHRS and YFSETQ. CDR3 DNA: TGCGCCAGCAGCTTGGTGGTGGGGAACACTGAAGCTTTCTTT. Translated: CASSLVVGNTEAFF. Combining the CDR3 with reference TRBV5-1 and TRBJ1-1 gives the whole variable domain KAGVTQTPRYLIKTRGQQVTLSCSPISGHRSVSWYQQTPGQGLQFLFEYFSETQRNKGNFPGRFSGRQFSNSRSEMNVSTLELGDSALYLCASSLVVGNTEAFFGQGTRLTVV.

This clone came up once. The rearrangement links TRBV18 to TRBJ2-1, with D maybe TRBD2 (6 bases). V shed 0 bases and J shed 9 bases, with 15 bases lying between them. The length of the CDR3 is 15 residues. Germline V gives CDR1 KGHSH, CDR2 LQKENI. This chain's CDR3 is CASSPPGPWRGEQFF. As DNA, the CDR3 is TGTGCCAGCTCACCACCGGGACCATGGAGGGGTGAGCAGTTCTTC.

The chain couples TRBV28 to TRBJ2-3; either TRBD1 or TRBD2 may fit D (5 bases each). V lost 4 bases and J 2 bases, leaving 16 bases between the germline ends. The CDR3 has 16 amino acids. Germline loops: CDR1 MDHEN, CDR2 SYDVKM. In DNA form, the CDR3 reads TGTGCCAGCAGTTCCCAGGGAGCAGATCACACAGATACGCAGTATTTT. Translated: CASSSQGADHTDTQYF.

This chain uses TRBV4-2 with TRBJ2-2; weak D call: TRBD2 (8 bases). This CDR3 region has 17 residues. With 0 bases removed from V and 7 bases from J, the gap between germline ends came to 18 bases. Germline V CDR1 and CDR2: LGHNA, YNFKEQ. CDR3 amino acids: CASSQETSGRGHGELFF. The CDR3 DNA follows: TGTGCCAGCAGCCAAGAGACGTCCGGGAGGGGGCACGGGGAGCTGTTTTTT.

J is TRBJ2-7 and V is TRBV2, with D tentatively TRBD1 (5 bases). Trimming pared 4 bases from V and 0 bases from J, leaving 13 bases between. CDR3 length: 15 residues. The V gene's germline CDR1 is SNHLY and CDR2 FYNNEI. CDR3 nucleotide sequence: TGTGCCAGCAGTGGGGCAGGGCACTTCTCCTACGAGCAGTACTTC. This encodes CASSGAGHFSYEQYF. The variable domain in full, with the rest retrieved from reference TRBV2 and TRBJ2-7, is EPEVTQTPSHQVTQMGQEVILRCVPISNHLYFYWYRQILGQKVEFLVSFYNNEISEKSEIFDDQFSVERPDGSNFTLKIRSTKLEDSAMYFCASSGAGHFSYEQYFGPGTRLTVT.